The following is a T cell receptor beta chain sequence with its context. Its antigen is currently not known. There are no base qualities to consult, and no much larger clone falls within one base. These data originate in a study of blood T cell repertoires in COVID-19 (dated by TCRdb to 2018 to 2021). Background on the whole study: The collaborator samples originated in the United States, Italy and Spain and spanned the acute and convalescent phases of COVID-19. The material from the prospective study consisted of cDNA or gDNA derived from T cells, B-cell-depleted T cells, or PBMCs. The dataset comprised deeply sampled blood TCRbeta repertoires from subjects exposed to, actively infected with, or recovered from COVID-19. The repertoires were made available in a free public database intended to serve as a resource for research on the immune response to SARS-CoV-2. The samples were drawn from two sources: the first 160 participants of the ongoing ImmuneRACE study, and over 1,000 subjects contributed by 6 global collaborators. The sample metadata nearly always contained a de-identified subject ID, COVID-19 status, age in years and sex. Where available, HLA class I and class II types were obtained from metadata supplied by the sample provider rather than from assay-based typing. The paper as a whole reports these results and caveats: The quantity of clinical and demographic metadata differed by source and by participant and was supplied without curation.

The immunoSEQ Assay, a bias-controlled multiplex PCR, was used to amplify TCRbeta CDR3 regions from genomic DNA. On the authors' methods: Within the assay, amplification of reference gene primers was used to estimate how many nucleated cells each sample contained. To quantify the absolute abundance of each unique TCRbeta CDR3 rearrangement, sequence reads were collapsed and filtered. Productive Simpson clonality was computed per sample as the square root of Simpson's diversity index over productive rearrangements. TCRdb stores this immuneACCESS table with in-frame sequences only. Part of the clones is absent; in the studies checked, under half of the shortfall reflects unresolved V genes, and no reason is known for the rest. That table supplies the V and J calls and clone size; D and trimming were determined from the DNA. The sample has 370,000 or so clones on record, 70% to 85% of them singletons. The ten top clones hold 1.1% of the sample.

CDR1 KGHDR and CDR2 SFDVKD were looked up in the germline V gene. Reading from cysteine to phenylalanine, the CDR3 counts 13 amino acids. This entry keeps only the CDR3 DNA: 39 bases, framed from base 1. V lost 3 bases and J lost 7 bases; the stretch between them is 9 bases long. The collaborating institutions used their own protocols to collect whole blood in K2EDTA tubes. For TCRbeta analysis, collaborator samples were shipped as frozen whole blood, as isolated PBMCs, or as DNA extracted from either sample type. This clonotype was obtained from a human donor with acute or convalescent COVID-19. The donor label of this sample is uncertain. Sequencing was performed on peripheral blood. The chain is assembled from TRBV24-1 and TRBJ2-1; confidence is insufficient to name the D gene. The DNA sequence is given as TGTGCCACCAGTGATACGAGTCCAAATGAGCAGTTCTTC. The translation is CATSDTSPNEQFF.